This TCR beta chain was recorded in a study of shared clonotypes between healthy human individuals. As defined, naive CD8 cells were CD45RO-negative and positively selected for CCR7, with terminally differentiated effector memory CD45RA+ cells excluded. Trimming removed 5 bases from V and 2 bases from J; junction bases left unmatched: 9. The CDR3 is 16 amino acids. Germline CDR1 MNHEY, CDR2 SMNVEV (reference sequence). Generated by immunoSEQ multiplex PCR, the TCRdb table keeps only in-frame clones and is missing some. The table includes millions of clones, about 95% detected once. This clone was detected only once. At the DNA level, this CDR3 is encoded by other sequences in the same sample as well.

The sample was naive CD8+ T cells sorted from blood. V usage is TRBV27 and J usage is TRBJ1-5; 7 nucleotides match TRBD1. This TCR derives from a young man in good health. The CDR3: CASSPLRGEGNQPQHF. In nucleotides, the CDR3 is TGTGCCAGCAGTCCGCTCAGGGGGGAGGGCAATCAGCCCCAGCATTTT.